This TCR beta chain appears in the sequencing data of a study of T cells in Graves' hyperthyroidism and ophthalmopathy. This clonotype was counted at least ten times. Patients having uncontrolled infection, another autoimmune disease, pregnancy or lactation were not included. The CDR3 regions of TCR beta were amplified from RNA transcripts. The TCR CDR3 was amplified in a first-round RT-PCR using the HTBI primer set. TCRdb reprocessed the multiplex PCR reads via MiXCR and lists one record per CDR3 protein. The sample lists about 740,000 distinct CDR3 sequences; approximately 15% were seen once. There are 14 residues in the CDR3. Germline assignment: CDR1 MDHEN and CDR2 SYDVKM. V was cut by 5 bases and J by 3 bases, with 14 bases left in between.

The sample taken for sequencing was blood. The V call is TRBV28, the J call TRBJ2-7; tentative D call: TRBD1 (5 bases). The receptor's source is a woman aged 18-35 years with Graves' hyperthyroidism. CDR3 sequence: CASSVTERHYEQYF. CDR3 bases: TGTGCCAGCAGTGTGACAGAAAGACACTACGAGCAGTACTTC. Looking up the rest from reference TRBV28 and TRBJ2-7 gives the full variable domain: DVKVTQSSRYLVKRTGEKVFLECVQDMDHENMFWYRQDPGLGLRLIYFSYDVKMKEKGDIPEGYSVSREKKERFSLILESASTNQTSMYLCASSVTERHYEQYFGPGTRLTVT.